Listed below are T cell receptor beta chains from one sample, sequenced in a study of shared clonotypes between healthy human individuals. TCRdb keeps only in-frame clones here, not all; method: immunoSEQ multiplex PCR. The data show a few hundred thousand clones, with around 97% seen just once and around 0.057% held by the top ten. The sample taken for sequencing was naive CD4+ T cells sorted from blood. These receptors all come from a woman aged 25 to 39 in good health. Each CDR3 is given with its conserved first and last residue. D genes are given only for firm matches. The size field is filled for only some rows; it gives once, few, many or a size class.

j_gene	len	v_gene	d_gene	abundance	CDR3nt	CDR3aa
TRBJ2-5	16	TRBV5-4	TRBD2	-	TGTGCCAGCAGCCGACCGGGAAGCGGGAGAGGAGAGACCCAGTACTTC	CASSRPGSGRGETQYF
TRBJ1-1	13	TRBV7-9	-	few	TGTGCCAGCATGCGGGTTAGCGACACTGAAGCTTTCTTT	CASMRVSDTEAFF
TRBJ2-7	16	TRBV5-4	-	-	TGTGCCAGCAGTCCCTCGGAGAGGCCTAGCTCCTACGAGCAGTACTTC	CASSPSERPSSYEQYF
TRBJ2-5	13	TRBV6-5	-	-	TGTGCCAGCAGTTACTCCGGGGAAGAGACCCAGTACTTC	CASSYSGEETQYF
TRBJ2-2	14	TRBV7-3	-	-	TGTGCCAGCAGCTTCGGGGAAAACACCGGGGAGCTGTTTTTT	CASSFGENTGELFF
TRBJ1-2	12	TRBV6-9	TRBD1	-	TGTGCCAGCAGTTACACAGGGGTCGGCTACACCTTC	CASSYTGVGYTF
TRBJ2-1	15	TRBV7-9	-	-	TGTGCCAGCAGCTTCACCGAGGGGGTACTCAATGAGCAGTTCTTC	CASSFTEGVLNEQFF
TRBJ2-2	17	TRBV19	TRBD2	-	TGTGCCAGTAGTATAGCCCCGCTAGCGGGAGGGCCTCAGGAGCTGTTTTTT	CASSIAPLAGGPQELFF
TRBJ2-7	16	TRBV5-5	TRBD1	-	TGTGCCAGCAGCCGAGTTATGGGACAGGGGGCCGGCGAGCAGTACTTC	CASSRVMGQGAGEQYF
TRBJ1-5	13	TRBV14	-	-	TGTGCCAGCAGTATCAGTGGGGATCAGCCCCAGCATTTT	CASSISGDQPQHF
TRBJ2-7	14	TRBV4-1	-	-	TGCGCCAGCAGCCAGGAACAGGCGGCCTACGAGCAGTACTTC	CASSQEQAAYEQYF
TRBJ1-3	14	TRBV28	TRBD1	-	TGTGCCAGCATTGAGGGACAGGCGGGAAACACCATATATTTT	CASIEGQAGNTIYF
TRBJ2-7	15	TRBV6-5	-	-	TGTGCCAGCAGAAGAGGGCCGGATAATTACTACGAGCAGTACTTC	CASRRGPDNYYEQYF
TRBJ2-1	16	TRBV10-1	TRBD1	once	TGCGCCAGCAGTGAGTCGGGGGACAGGGGATTCGATGAGCAGTTCTTC	CASSESGDRGFDEQFF
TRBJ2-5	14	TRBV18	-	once	TGTGCCAGCTCACCACCGTCCAAAGGAGAGACCCAGTACTTC	CASSPPSKGETQYF
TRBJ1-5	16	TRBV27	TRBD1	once	TGTGCCATCTTCCCGGGACAGGGTTTTTCAGCGTCAGCCCAGCATTTT	CAIFPGQGFSASAQHF
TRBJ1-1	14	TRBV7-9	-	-	TGTGCCAGCAGCCCCTCCTGGATTGACACTGAAGCTTTCTTT	CASSPSWIDTEAFF
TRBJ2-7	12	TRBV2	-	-	TGTGCCGGCGGGACAAGTCGCTACGAGCAGTACTTC	CAGGTSRYEQYF
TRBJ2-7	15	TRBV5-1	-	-	TGCGCCAGCAGCTTTCGGCAGGGGCGATACTACGAGCAGTACTTC	CASSFRQGRYYEQYF
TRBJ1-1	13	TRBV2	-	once	TGTGCCAGCAGTGAAGATGGGAACACTGAAGCTTTCTTT	CASSEDGNTEAFF
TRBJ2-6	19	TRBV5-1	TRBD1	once	TGCGCCAGCAGCTCGGGATGGACAGGACGTCTCTCTGGGGCCAACGTCCTGACTTTC	CASSSGWTGRLSGANVLTF
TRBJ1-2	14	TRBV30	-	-	TGTGCCTGGAGTGGCCAGGGGCCGGTCTATGGCTACACCTTC	CAWSGQGPVYGYTF
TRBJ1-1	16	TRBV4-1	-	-	TGCGCCAGCAGCCAACCTACCCGGGGGGGGAACACTGAAGCTTTCTTT	CASSQPTRGGNTEAFF
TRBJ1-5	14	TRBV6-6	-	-	TGTGCCAGCAGTCGAGGAGGGCCCAATCAGCCCCAGCATTTT	CASSRGGPNQPQHF
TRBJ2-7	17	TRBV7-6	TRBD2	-	TGTGCCAGCAGCCCGTGGGCGACTAGCGGGAGTCTGAACGAGCAGTACTTC	CASSPWATSGSLNEQYF
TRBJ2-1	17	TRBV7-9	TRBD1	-	TGTGCCAGCAGCAGAAAACCCGGGACAGCCTCCTACAATGAGCAGTTCTTC	CASSRKPGTASYNEQFF
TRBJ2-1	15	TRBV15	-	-	TGTGCCACCAGCAGAGATACTATCCTGGTTAATGAGCAGTTCTTC	CATSRDTILVNEQFF
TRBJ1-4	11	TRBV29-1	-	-	TGCAGCGTTTTAGGGGGTGAAAAACTGTTTTTT	CSVLGGEKLFF
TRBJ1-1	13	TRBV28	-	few	TGTGCCAGCAGTTTCACGAATAACCTACAGGTGGGCTTT	CASSFTNNLQVGF
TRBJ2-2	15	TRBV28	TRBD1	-	TGTGCCAGCAGGGGGACAGAGACAAAGGGCGGGGAGCTGTTTTTT	CASRGTETKGGELFF
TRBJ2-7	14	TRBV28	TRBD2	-	TGTGCCAGCAGTCGGACTAGCGGCATGAACGAGCAGTACTTC	CASSRTSGMNEQYF
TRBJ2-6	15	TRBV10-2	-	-	TGCGCCAGCAGTGAGCCGCCGGGTGGGGCCAACGTCCTGACTTTC	CASSEPPGGANVLTF
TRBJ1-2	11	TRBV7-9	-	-	TGTGCCAGCAGTCAGATCTATGGCTACACCTTC	CASSQIYGYTF
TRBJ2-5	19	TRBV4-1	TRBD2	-	TGCGCCAGCAGCCAAATCCCTCCACTAGCGGGAGGGCCCGGCGAGACCCAGTACTTC	CASSQIPPLAGGPGETQYF
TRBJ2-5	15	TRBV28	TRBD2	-	TGTGCCAGCAGTCTCCCCTCTAGCGGGACACAGACCCAGTACTTC	CASSLPSSGTQTQYF
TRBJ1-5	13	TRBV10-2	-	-	TGCGCCAGCAGCTCCCAGATCGGCGTGGCCCAGCATTTT	CASSSQIGVAQHF
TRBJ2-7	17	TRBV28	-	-	TGTGCCAGCAGGAATGGGGATCAGATCTTCCTCCCACACGAGCAGTACTTC	CASRNGDQIFLPHEQYF
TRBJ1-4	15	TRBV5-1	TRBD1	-	TGCGCCAGCAGCTGGACAGGCGCAACTAATGAAAAACTGTTTTTT	CASSWTGATNEKLFF
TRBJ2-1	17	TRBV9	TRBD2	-	TGTGCCAGCAGCGTAGCGGTAGCGGGAGATCTAGGAAATGAGCAGTTCTTC	CASSVAVAGDLGNEQFF
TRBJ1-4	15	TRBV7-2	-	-	TGTGCCAGCAGCATAGTCTGGGGGGGTAGGGAAAAACTGTTTTTT	CASSIVWGGREKLFF
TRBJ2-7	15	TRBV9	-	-	TGTGCCAGCAGCGTTAACCCCGACAGCTCCTACGAGCAGTACTTC	CASSVNPDSSYEQYF
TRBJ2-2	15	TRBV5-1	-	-	TGCGCCAGCAGCTTGTCCCAGGGTGGAGCCGGGGAGCTGTTTTTT	CASSLSQGGAGELFF
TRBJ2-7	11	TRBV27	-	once	TGTGCCAGCAGTTCGGCGTACGAGCAGTACTTC	CASSSAYEQYF
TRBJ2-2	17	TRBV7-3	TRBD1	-	TGTGCCAGCAGCTTAAACCCGGACAGGGGAAACACCGGGGAGCTGTTTTTT	CASSLNPDRGNTGELFF
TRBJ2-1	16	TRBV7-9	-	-	TGTGCCAGCAGTCATCCCGGGAGAAGTTCCTACAATGAGCAGTTCTTC	CASSHPGRSSYNEQFF
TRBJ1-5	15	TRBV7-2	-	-	TGTGCCAGCAGCCCTTGGGGGTTTGGCAATCAGCCCCAGCATTTT	CASSPWGFGNQPQHF
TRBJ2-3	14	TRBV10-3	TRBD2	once	TGTGCCATCAGCCTAGCGGCGGCCACAGATACGCAGTATTTT	CAISLAAATDTQYF
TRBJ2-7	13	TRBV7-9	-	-	TGTGCCAGCAGCCCCGCGAGGTACGGGGAGCAGTACTTC	CASSPARYGEQYF
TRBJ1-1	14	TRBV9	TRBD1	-	TGTGCCAGCAGCGCCCGGACAGGGTTGACTGAAGCTTTCTTT	CASSARTGLTEAFF
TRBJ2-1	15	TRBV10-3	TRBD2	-	TGTGCCATCAGTGAGTATGGGGGGGATTCCAATGAGCAGTTCTTC	CAISEYGGDSNEQFF
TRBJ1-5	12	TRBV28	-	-	TGTGCCACCGCGATGGTCAATCAGCCCCAGCATTTT	CATAMVNQPQHF
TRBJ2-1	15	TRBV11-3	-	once	TGTGCCAGCAGCCTCGGGGACGGAACCTACAATGAGCAGTTCTTC	CASSLGDGTYNEQFF
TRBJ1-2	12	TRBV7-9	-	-	TGTGCCAGCAGCTTAGACGGATATGGCTACACCTTC	CASSLDGYGYTF
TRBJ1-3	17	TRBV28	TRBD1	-	TGTGCCAGCAGAGCCGAGACAGGGAAAAGAGGTGGAAACACCATATATTTT	CASRAETGKRGGNTIYF
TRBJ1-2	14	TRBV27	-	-	TGTGCCAGCAGTTTAATACAGGGTGCTGATGGCTACACCTTC	CASSLIQGADGYTF
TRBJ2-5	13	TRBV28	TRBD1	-	TGTGCCAGCAGCCAGACAGGGTGGCGAGGGCAGTACTTC	CASSQTGWRGQYF
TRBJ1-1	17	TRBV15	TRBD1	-	TGTGCCACCAGCAGCCGGGACAGGGGCTCCCTAGGAACTGAAGCTTTCTTT	CATSSRDRGSLGTEAFF
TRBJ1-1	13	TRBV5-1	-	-	TGCGCCAGCAGCTTGTCGACAAGGACTGAAGCTTTCTTT	CASSLSTRTEAFF
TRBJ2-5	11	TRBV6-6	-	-	TGTGCCAGCAGTTATTCAGAGACCCAGTACTTC	CASSYSETQYF
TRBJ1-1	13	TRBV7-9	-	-	TGTGCCAGCAGCCCCCCGGGGGGCACTGAAGCTTTCTTT	CASSPPGGTEAFF